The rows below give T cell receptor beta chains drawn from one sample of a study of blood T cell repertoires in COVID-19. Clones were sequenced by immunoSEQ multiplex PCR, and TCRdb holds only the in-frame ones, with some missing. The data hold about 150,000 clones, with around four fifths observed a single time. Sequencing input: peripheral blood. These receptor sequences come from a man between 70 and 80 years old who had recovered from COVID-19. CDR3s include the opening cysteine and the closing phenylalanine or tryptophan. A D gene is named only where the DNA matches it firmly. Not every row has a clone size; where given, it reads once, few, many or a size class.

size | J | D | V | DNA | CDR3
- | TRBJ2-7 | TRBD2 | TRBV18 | TGTGCCAGCTCACCACGCGGGGTGCTAGCGGAAAGCTCCTACGAGCAGTACTTC | CASSPRGVLAESSYEQYF
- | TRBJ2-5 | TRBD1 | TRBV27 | TGTGCCAGCAGTTTCCAGACAGGGGGCGAAGAGACCCAGTACTTC | CASSFQTGGEETQYF
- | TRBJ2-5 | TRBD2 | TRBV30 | TGTGCCTGGAGTCACTCTCACGGGACTAGCGTTCACTTC | CAWSHSHGTSVHF
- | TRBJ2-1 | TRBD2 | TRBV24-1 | TGTGCCACCAGTGAGCCGGGAGCGGGGGTCAATGAGCAGTTCTTC | CATSEPGAGVNEQFF
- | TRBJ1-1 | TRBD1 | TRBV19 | TGTGCCAGTAGTATAGTGGGGACAGGGACGCCTGAAGCTTTCTTT | CASSIVGTGTPEAFF
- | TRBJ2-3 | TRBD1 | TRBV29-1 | TGCAGCGTGAGGGGACAGGCAGATACGCAGTATTTT | CSVRGQADTQYF
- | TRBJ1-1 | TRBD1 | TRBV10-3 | TGTGCCATCAGTGGACCTGGACAGGGACAGGCTGAAGCTTTCTTT | CAISGPGQGQAEAFF
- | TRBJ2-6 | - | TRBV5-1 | TGCGCCAGCAGCGCAAACTCTGGGGCCAACATCCTGACTTTC | CASSANSGANILTF
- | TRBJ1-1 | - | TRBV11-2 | TGTGCCAGCAGCTTAGATCACGGGGGGATGAACACTGAAGCTTTCTTT | CASSLDHGGMNTEAFF
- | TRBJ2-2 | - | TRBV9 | TGTGCCAGCAGCGTAGTGGGGCCGGCTGTCGCCGGGGAGCTGTTTTTT | CASSVVGPAVAGELFF
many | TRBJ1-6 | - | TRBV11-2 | TGTGCCAGCAGCTTCTTCTCGCAGGGTGGTTCACCCCTCCACTTT | CASSFFSQGGSPLHF
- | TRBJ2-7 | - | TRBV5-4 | TGTGCCAGCAGCTTAAGCGGCTACGAGCAGTACTTC | CASSLSGYEQYF
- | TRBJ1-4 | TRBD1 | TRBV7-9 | TGTGCCAGCAGCTTAGTGACAGGGTCCGGTGAAAAACTGTTTTTT | CASSLVTGSGEKLFF
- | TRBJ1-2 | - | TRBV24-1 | TGTGCCACCAGTGATTTAGGGACATCTGGCTACACCTTC | CATSDLGTSGYTF
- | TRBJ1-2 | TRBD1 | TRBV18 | TGTGCCAGCTCACCTCGAGCCGGGACAGAAATCTATGGCTACACCTTC | CASSPRAGTEIYGYTF
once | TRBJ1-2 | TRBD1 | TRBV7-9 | TGTGCCAGCAGCTTAGCCGGGTCAGGGGGAGATGGCTACACCTTC | CASSLAGSGGDGYTF
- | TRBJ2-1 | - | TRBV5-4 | TGTGCCAGCAGCTTGCAACTCCCTAGCTCCTACAATGAGCAGTTCTTC | CASSLQLPSSYNEQFF
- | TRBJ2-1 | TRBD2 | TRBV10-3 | TGTGCCATCAGTGAGTCTACTAGCGCTACCTACAATGAGCAGTTCTTC | CAISESTSATYNEQFF
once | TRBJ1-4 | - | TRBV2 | TGTGCCAGCAGGGAGGAGGGGCAGGCTAATGAAAAACTGTTTTTT | CASREEGQANEKLFF
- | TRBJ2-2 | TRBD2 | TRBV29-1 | TGCAGCGTTGACATAGCGGGGACGAACACCGGGGAGCTGTTTTTT | CSVDIAGTNTGELFF
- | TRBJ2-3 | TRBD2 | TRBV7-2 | TGTGCCAGCAGCCCCGGGACTAGCGGGAGTGCAGATACGCAGTATTTT | CASSPGTSGSADTQYF
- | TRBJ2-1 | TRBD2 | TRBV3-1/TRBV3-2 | TGTGCCAGCACCCCTAGCGGGAGGGCCAATGAGCAGTTCTTC | CASTPSGRANEQFF
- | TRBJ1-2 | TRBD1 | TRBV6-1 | TGTGCCAGCAGTGAGACAGGGTACGCTAACTATGGCTACACCTTC | CASSETGYANYGYTF
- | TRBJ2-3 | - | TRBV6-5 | TGTGCCAGCCAAGAGGGATGGACAGATACGCAGTATTTT | CASQEGWTDTQYF
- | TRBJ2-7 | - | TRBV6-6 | TGTGCCAGCAGGGGACAAGGGCTCCGGCGCCACGAGCAGTACTTC | CASRGQGLRRHEQYF
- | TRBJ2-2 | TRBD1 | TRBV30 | TGTGCCTGGAGTCTTTCCGGACAGGGGATCAACACCGGGGAGCTGTTTTTT | CAWSLSGQGINTGELFF
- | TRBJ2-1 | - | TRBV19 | TGTGCCAGTAGTATCCAGTCCGAACGGCAGTTCTTC | CASSIQSERQFF
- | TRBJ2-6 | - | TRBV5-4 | TGTGCCAGCAGCTTGGGGCACGTCTCTGGGGCCAACGTCCTGACTTTC | CASSLGHVSGANVLTF
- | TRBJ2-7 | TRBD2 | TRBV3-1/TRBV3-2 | TGTGCCAGCAGCCAAGAGTCTAGCGGGTGGGGCGGGGAGCAGTACTTC | CASSQESSGWGGEQYF
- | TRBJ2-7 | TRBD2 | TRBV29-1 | TGCAGCGTTAAGACTAGCGGGCCGTACGAGCAGTACTTC | CSVKTSGPYEQYF
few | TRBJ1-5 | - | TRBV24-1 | TGTGCCACCAGTGATAACGATAATCGGGGTCAACCCCAGCATTTT | CATSDNDNRGQPQHF
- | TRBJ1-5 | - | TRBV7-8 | TGTGCCAGCAGCCGTGTACAGGGTAATCAGCCCCAGCATTTT | CASSRVQGNQPQHF
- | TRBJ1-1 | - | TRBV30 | TGTGCCTGGAGTGTAAGCAGGGCCTCCCGGAAGAACACTGAAGCTTTCTTT | CAWSVSRASRKNTEAFF
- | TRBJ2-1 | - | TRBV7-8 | TGTGCCAGCAGCTTAGGTGACTCCCGCTCCTACAATGAGCAGTTCTTC | CASSLGDSRSYNEQFF
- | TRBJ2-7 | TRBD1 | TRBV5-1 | TGCGCCAGCAGCTCCGGGACAGGAGACTACGAGCAGTACTTC | CASSSGTGDYEQYF
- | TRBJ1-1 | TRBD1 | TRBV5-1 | TGCGCCAGCAGCTTGTGGGGGACAGGGATGGCGAACACTGAAGCTTTCTTT | CASSLWGTGMANTEAFF
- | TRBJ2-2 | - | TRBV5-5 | TGTGCCAGCAGCTCTTTTACAACGGGCACCGGGGAGCTGTTTTTT | CASSSFTTGTGELFF
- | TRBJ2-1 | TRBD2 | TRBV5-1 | TGCGCCAGCACCGGACTAGCGGGAGAGTTTGATGAGCAGTTCTTC | CASTGLAGEFDEQFF
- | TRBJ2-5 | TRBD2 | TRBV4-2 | TGTGCCAGCAGCCAAAGGGGAACGGGAGGGCAAGAGACCCAGTACTTC | CASSQRGTGGQETQYF
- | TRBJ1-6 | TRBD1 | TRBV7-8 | TGTGCCAGCAGCTTTGGACAGGGGGCTAATTCACCCCTCCACTTT | CASSFGQGANSPLHF
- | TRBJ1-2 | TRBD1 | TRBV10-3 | TGTGCCATCAGTGAGCCAGACAGGGCGGTTGGCTATGGCTACACCTTC | CAISEPDRAVGYGYTF
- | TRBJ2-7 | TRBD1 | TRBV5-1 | TGCGCCAGCAGCTCCTCGGGACAGGGGTTCGGCGACGAGCAGTACTTC | CASSSSGQGFGDEQYF
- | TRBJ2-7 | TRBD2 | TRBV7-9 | TGTGCCAGCAGCTCGACTAGCGGGAGGGCGGTTGGGGACTACGAGCAGTACTTC | CASSSTSGRAVGDYEQYF
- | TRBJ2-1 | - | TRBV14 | TGTGCCAGCAGCCAAGATAGGAGGCCATTCAATGAGCAGTTCTTC | CASSQDRRPFNEQFF
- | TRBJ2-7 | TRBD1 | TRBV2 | TGTGCCAGCACCCGGACAGGAAGCTCCTACGAGCAGTACTTC | CASTRTGSSYEQYF
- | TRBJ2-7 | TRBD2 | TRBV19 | TGTGCCAGTGCCTCTGTTGCGGGAGGGCCTGTTTACGAGCAGTACTTC | CASASVAGGPVYEQYF
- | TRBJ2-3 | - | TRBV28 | TGTGCCAGCCCCGAATCCCCAGGAGCGGTCACAGATACGCAGTATTTT | CASPESPGAVTDTQYF
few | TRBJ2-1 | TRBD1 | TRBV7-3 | TGTGCCAGCAGCTCCGGGACAGGGGGACTAGAGCAGTTCTTC | CASSSGTGGLEQFF
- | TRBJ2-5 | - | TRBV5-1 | TGCGCCAGCAGCTTGTTCTCTAGCAACCAAGAGACCCAGTACTTC | CASSLFSSNQETQYF
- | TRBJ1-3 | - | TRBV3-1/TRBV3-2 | TGTGCCAGCAGCCGGGGAGGGGAGGTAAACACCATATATTTT | CASSRGGEVNTIYF
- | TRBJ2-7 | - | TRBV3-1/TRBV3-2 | TGTGCCAGCAGCCAAGTGGCAGGGGAATCCGAGCAGTACTTC | CASSQVAGESEQYF
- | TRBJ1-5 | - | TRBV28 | TGTGCCAGCAGCCCCGGGAGCGTTTTTCAGCCCCAGCATTTT | CASSPGSVFQPQHF
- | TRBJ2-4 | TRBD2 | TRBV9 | TGTGCCAGCAGCTCCAGCCCGGGACTAACCAAAAACATTCAGTACTTC | CASSSSPGLTKNIQYF
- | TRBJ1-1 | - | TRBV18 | TGTGCCAGCTCCCCCCCTGGCGTGGGGGGAACTGAAGCTTTCTTT | CASSPPGVGGTEAFF
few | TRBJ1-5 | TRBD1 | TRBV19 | TGTGCCAGTAGTACCCAAGGACAGGGCGGCAATCAGCCCCAGCATTTT | CASSTQGQGGNQPQHF